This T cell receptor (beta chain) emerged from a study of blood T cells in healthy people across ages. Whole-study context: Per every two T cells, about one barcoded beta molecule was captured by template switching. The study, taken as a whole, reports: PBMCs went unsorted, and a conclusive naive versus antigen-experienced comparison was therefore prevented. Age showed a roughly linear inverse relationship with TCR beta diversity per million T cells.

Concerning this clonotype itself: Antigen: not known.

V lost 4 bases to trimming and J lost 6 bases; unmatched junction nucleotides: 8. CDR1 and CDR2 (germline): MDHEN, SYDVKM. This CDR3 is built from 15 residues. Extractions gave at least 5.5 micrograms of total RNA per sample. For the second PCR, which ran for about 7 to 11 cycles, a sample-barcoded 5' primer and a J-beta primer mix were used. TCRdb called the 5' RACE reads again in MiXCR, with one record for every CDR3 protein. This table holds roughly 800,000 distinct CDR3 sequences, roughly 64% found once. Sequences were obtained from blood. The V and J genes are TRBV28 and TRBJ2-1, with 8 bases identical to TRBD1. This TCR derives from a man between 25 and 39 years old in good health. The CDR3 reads CASSSPGTGFNEQFF. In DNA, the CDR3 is TGTGCCAGCAGTTCCCCGGGGACAGGTTTCAATGAGCAGTTCTTC.